This T cell receptor (beta chain) came from a study of cytomegalovirus exposure and HLA in healthy donors. General study points: In a later analysis, first-cohort TCR clusters were found to tend to co-occur in the 100 to 150 validation repertoires. In vitro experiments confirmed that a few CMV-associated chains were specific for CMV antigens.

The table came from immunoSEQ multiplex PCR; TCRdb's copy has only in-frame clones and leaves some out. The sample has approximately 160,000 clones; approximately 81% are singletons. In the case of this clone: Its antigen is currently unknown.

The sequence came from a man between 25 and 39 years old in good health and CMV-seropositive. Sequenced: PBMCs.

The CDR3 reads CASSTPSGGGQPQHF. The CDR3 nucleotides are TGTGCCAGCAGTACCCCGAGTGGGGGCGGGCAGCCCCAGCATTTT. The chain couples TRBV28 to TRBJ1-5; D possibly corresponds to TRBD1 (6 bases). The ends were cut back, 5 bases at V and 7 bases at J, with 18 bases in the middle. This CDR3 region has 15 residues. CDR1 MDHEN and CDR2 SYDVKM come from the germline V gene. Looking up the rest from reference TRBV28 and TRBJ1-5 gives the full variable domain: DVKVTQSSRYLVKRTGEKVFLECVQDMDHENMFWYRQDPGLGLRLIYFSYDVKMKEKGDIPEGYSVSREKKERFSLILESASTNQTSMYLCASSTPSGGGQPQHFGDGTRLSIL.